This T cell receptor beta chain was recovered during a study of shared clonotypes between healthy human individuals. Study observations and caveats: Rarefaction curves obtained for sorted subsets showed sequencing incomplete despite large depth. Non-shared clonotypes had lower generation probabilities than clonotypes shared by all four sorted-subset donors.

Original processing methods: Junction-only immunoSEQ data arrived without quality scores, meaning filtering differed. Repertoires were generated with immunoSEQ multiplex PCR, while TCRdb's copy carries only in-frame clones and drops some. V, J and clone size are those of that table, while D and trimming were read from the DNA. The data show millions of clones, with 85% to 95% seen just once and about 0.41% held by the top ten. Points on this clone: As yet, its antigen is unknown.

Trimming took off 8 bases at V and 0 bases at J, with 7 bases between the two ends. Germline V gene data show CDR1 as WSHSY and CDR2 as SAAADI. CDR3 size: 12 residues. Each donor was a Caucasian adult residing in Nashville, Tennessee. This chain joins TRBV10-2 and TRBJ1-1; D perhaps matches TRBD1 (5 bases). The sequence was collected from a man aged 18 to 35 in good health. Some clones in this sample may be carry-over from other donors' samples. Sequencing was done on a sample of naive CD4+ T cells from PBMCs. Subset here: CD45RA+ positively selected. The CDR3 reads CASLGVNTEAFF. In DNA form, the CDR3 reads TGCGCCAGCCTAGGGGTGAACACTGAAGCTTTCTTT.